This TCR beta chain was sequenced for a study of T cell responses to AZD1222 COVID-19 vaccine. Study in general: Some second doses came at about 4 weeks and others at about 12 weeks; these were pooled. Findings and caveats of the study: CD4 TCRs covered the whole spike, strongest at regions 160-218 and 743-854. Seropositivity was recorded at baseline in only 6 or 7 AZD1222 recipients. Of spike-specific TCRs, nearly half reportedly target regions left unmutated in variants.

The method was immunoSEQ multiplex PCR; TCRdb's version includes in-frame clones alone and lacks a portion of them. The data show more than 110,000 clones, under 95% seen once. V lost 5 bases, J lost 9 bases, and 16 bases stayed unmatched. CDR1 MNHEY and CDR2 SMNVEV come from the germline V gene (reference sequence). The CDR3 sequence is 15 residues long. Concerning this clone itself: The antigen is unknown.

The sample consisted of peripheral blood, taken on day 0 of AZD1222 vaccination. The chain joins TRBV27 to TRBJ2-7, with 7 bases identical to TRBD1. The sequence came from an adult in good health. DNA for the CDR3: TGTGCCAGCAGTGTAGACAGGGTATCGCTCAACCGGCAGTACTTC. Translation gives CASSVDRVSLNRQYF.